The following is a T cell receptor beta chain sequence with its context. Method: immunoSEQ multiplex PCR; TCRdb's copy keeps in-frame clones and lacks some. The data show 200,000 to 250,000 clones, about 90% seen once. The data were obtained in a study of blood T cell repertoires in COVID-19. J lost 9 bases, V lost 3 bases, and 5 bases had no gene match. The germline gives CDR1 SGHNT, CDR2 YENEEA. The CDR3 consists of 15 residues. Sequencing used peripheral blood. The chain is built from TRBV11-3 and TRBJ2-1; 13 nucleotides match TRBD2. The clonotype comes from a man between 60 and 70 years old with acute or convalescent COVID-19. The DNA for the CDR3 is TGTGCCAGCAGCTTCGCACTAGCGGGAGGGGGTGAGCAGTTCTTC. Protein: CASSFALAGGGEQFF.